The present T cell receptor beta chain was sequenced within a study of blood T cell repertoires in COVID-19. The protocol was immunoSEQ multiplex PCR, while the TCRdb copy is restricted to in-frame clones and leaves out a portion. The table includes roughly 230,000 clones, approximately 92% detected once. Material: peripheral blood. The sequence was collected from a woman aged 40 to 50 who had recovered from COVID-19.

The chain's CDR3 is CAWTSVEGAMNSPLHF. The CDR3 DNA sequence: TGTGCCTGGACATCCGTCGAGGGAGCGATGAATTCACCCCTCCACTTT. J is TRBJ1-6 and V is TRBV30; D gene ambiguous. V was trimmed by 4 bases and J by 7 bases, leaving 20 bases between them. This CDR3 comprises 16 residues. CDR1 is GTSNPN and CDR2 is SVGIG in the germline V gene (reference sequence).